One T cell receptor (beta chain) is described in this entry. V gave up 6 bases and J gave up 3 bases, with 17 bases separating them. The CDR3 is made up of 16 amino acids. Germline V gives CDR1 SNHLY, CDR2 FYNNEI. Per the study methods: Reference gene primers were amplified, and this amplification served to estimate nucleated cell counts. The method was immunoSEQ multiplex PCR; TCRdb's version includes in-frame clones alone and lacks a portion of them. V and J calls and clone size are those listed in that table; D and trimming were worked out from the DNA. Found here are 250,000 or so clones, 85% to 90% of them singletons; the top ten hold over 6%. The source of the sample is a study of blood T cell repertoires in COVID-19. Overall study: Researchers got acute and convalescent COVID-19 samples from the United States, Italy and Spain.

The chain joins TRBV2 to TRBJ2-2; tentatively, D is TRBD1 (6 bases). The sample was peripheral blood. The origin of this receptor is a woman in her sixties or seventies with active or convalescent COVID-19. The CDR3 here is CASSTTGRGDTGELFF. Written as DNA, the CDR3 is TGTGCCAGCAGCACAACAGGGCGTGGGGACACCGGGGAGCTGTTTTTT.